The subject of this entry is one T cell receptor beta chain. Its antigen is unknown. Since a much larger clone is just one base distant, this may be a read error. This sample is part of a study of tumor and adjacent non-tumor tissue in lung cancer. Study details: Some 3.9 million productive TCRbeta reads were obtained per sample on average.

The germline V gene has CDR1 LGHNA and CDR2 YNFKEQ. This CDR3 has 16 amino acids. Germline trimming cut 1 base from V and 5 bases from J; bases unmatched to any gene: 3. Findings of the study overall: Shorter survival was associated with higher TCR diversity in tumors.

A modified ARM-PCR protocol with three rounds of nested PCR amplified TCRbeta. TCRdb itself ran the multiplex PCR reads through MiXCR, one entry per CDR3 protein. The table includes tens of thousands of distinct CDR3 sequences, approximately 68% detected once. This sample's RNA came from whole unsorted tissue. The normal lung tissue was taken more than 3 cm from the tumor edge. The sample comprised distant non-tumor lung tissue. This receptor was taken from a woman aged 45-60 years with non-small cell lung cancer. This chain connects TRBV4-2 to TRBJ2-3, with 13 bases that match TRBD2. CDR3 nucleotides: TGTGCCAGCAGCCAAGGACTAGCGGGAGGCATAGATACGCAGTATTTT. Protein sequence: CASSQGLAGGIDTQYF.